The entry that follows covers one TCR beta chain sequence. Its antigen is still unknown. The data derive from a study of human CD4 T cells and Enterobacteriaceae. Study observations and caveats: Specific clonotypes appeared less expanded ex vivo than cross-reactive ones. Matching to same-donor CFSE-low cultures alone inferred ex vivo clonotype reactivity.

Detection sensitivity for ex vivo total memory CD4+ was one cell in 200,000. Sequencing was performed with immunoSEQ multiplex PCR; in TCRdb, only in-frame clones are kept and a portion is missing. Of 27,000 or so clones listed, approximately 80% are singletons. All CD4+ cells other than CD45RA+CCR7+CD95- naive cells were sorted as memory, over 95% pure. Total CD4+ T cells and monocytes came from CD4/CD14 microbead positive selection. Germline values: CDR1 MDHEN, CDR2 SYDVKM. This CDR3 comprises 14 residues. Germline trimming cut 7 bases from V and 2 bases from J; bases unmatched to any gene: 7. The gene calls are TRBV28 and TRBJ2-5, with 7 bases fitting TRBD2. The source of this sequence is a human donor in good health. The material sequenced was memory CD4+ T cells from blood. As DNA, the CDR3 is TGTGCCAGCATTGGGGGGGAGACACAAGAGACCCAGTACTTC. It codes for CASIGGETQETQYF.